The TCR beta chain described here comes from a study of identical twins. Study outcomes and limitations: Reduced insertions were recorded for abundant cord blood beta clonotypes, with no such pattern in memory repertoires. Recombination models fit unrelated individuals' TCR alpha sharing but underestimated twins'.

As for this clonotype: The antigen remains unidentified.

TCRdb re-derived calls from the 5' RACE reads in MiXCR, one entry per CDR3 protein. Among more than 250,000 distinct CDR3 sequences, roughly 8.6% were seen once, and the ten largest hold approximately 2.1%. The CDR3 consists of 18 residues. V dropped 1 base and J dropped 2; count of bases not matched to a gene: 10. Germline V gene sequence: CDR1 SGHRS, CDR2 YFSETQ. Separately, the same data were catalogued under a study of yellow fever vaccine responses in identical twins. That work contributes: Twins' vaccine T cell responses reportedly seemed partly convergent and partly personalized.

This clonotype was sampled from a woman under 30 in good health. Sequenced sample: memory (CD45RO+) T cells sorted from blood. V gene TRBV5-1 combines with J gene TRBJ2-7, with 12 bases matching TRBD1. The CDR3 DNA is TGCGCCAGCAGCTTGTCAGGGACAGGGGGCAAACCAGCCTACGAGCAGTACTTC. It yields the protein CASSLSGTGGKPAYEQYF.